This T cell receptor beta chain comes out of a study of T cell repertoires in cytomegalovirus infection. About the research overall: Both CMV infection and a matching HLA type were indicated by public TCR beta signatures. Study-wide results and caveats: Dominating the ex vivo response were HLA-C-restricted CMV-specific TCR beta clonotypes.

This clonotype was recorded many times. Its antigen remains unknown. V lost 5 bases to trimming and J lost 4 bases, with 25 bases between them. The length of the CDR3 is 18 residues. CDR1 and CDR2 (germline): SGHTA, FQGNSA. TCRdb processed the reads anew with MiXCR; each CDR3 protein has one entry. Of some 600,000 distinct CDR3 sequences detected, approximately 24% appear once; the ten largest clones hold approximately 8%. The sequence derives from a human donor in good health (CMV status not recorded). Some clones in this sample may be carry-over from other donors' samples. The sequenced sample was CD8+ T cells from PBMCs. V and J are TRBV7-2 and TRBJ2-3; perhaps TRBD2 as D (7 bases). CDR3 nucleotides: TGTGCCAGCAGCCTTAGCGGCAGGGGACTAAGCCCGCCAGATACGCAGTATTTT. This sequence encodes CASSLSGRGLSPPDTQYF.